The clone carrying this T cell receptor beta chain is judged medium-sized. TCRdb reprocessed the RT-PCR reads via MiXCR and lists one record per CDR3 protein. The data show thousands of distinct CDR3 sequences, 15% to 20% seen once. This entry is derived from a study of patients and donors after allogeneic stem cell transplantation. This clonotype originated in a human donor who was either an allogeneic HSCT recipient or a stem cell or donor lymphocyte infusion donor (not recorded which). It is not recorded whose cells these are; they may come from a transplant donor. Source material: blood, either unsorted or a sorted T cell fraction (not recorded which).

In DNA form, the CDR3 reads TGTGCCAGCAGTGGACACAGCTACGAGCAGTACTTC. Translated: CASSGHSYEQYF. The rearrangement uses TRBV2 and TRBJ2-7; no clear D. The CDR3 spans 12 residues. Trimming took off 4 bases at V and 3 bases at J, with 7 bases between the two ends. Germline V CDR1 and CDR2: SNHLY, FYNNEI.